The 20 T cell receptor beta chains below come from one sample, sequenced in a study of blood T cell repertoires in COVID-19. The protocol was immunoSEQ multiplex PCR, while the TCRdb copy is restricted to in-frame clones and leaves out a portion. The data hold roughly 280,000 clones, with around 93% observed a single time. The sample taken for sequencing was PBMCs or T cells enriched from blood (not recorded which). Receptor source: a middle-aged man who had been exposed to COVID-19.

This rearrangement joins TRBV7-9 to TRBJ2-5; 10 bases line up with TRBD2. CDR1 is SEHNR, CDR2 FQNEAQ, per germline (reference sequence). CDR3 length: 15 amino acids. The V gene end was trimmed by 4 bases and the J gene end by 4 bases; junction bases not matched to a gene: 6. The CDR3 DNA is TGTGCCAGCAGCTCTTTGGGGACTAGCGTAGAGACCCAGTACTTC. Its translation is CASSSLGTSVETQYF.

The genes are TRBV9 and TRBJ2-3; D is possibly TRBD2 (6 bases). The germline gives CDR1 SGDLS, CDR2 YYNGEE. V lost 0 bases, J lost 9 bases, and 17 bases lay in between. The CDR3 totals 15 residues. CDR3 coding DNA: TGTGCCAGCAGCGTAGGGGACTCCCCAGTGGAAACGCAGTATTTT. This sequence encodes CASSVGDSPVETQYF.

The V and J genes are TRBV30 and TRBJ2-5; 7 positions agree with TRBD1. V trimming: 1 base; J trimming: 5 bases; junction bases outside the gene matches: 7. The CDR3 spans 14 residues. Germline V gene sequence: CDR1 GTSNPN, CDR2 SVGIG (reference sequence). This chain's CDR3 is CAWSAQGGPETQYF. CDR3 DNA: TGTGCCTGGAGTGCTCAAGGGGGCCCGGAGACCCAGTACTTC.

This CDR3 is CSVARTGPNTEAFF. CDR3 in DNA: TGCAGCGTTGCCAGGACAGGGCCGAACACTGAAGCTTTCTTT. The rearrangement joins TRBV29-1 to TRBJ1-1; 8 bases line up with TRBD1. The CDR3 is 14 residues long. V dropped 4 bases and J dropped 1; count of bases not matched to a gene: 5. Per germline, CDR1 SQVTM and CDR2 ANQGSEA.

The CDR3 DNA reads TGTGCCAGCAGCGAGGGAAAACCCTACGAGCAGTACTTC. Its translation is CASSEGKPYEQYF. The chain couples TRBV7-4 to TRBJ2-7; a possible D gene is TRBD2 (5 bases). From germline, CDR1 is SGHVT and CDR2 SQSDAQ. This CDR3 contains 13 residues. Trimming cost V 5 bases and J 2 bases, with 10 bases left between them. Supplemented by reference TRBV7-4 and TRBJ2-7, the full variable domain reads GAGVSQSPRYKVAKRGRDVALRCDSISGHVTLYWYRQTLGQGSEVLTYSQSDAQRDKSGRPSGRFSAERPERSVSTLKIQRTEQGDSAVYLCASSEGKPYEQYFGPGTRLTVT.

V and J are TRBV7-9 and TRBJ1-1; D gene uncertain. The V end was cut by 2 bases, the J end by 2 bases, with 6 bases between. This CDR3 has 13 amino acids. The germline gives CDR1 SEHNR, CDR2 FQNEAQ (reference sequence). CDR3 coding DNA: TGTGCCAGCAGCTTAATGGCAAACACTGAAGCTTTCTTT. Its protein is CASSLMANTEAFF.

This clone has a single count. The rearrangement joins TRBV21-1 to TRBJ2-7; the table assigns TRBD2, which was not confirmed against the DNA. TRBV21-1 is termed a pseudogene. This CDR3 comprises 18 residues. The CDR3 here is CASSTRGTSGSNVYEQYF. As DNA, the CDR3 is TGTGCCAGCAGCACCCGAGGGACTAGCGGGAGTAATGTATACGAGCAGTACTTC.

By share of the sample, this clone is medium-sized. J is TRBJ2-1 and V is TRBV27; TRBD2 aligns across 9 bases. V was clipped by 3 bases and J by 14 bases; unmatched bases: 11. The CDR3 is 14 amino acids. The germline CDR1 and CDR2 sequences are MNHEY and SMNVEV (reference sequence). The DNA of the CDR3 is TGTGCCAGCAGTTTCGGGCTAGCGGGACTATCCGAGTTCTTC. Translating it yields CASSFGLAGLSEFF.

For the CDR3, the DNA is TGTGCCAGCAGTACAACCGGGACTAGCCTCGAGCAGTACTTC. The encoded protein is CASSTTGTSLEQYF. The chain links TRBV27 to TRBJ2-7; 9 nucleotides match TRBD2. The CDR3 totals 14 residues. Germline values: CDR1 MNHEY, CDR2 SMNVEV (reference sequence). With V trimmed by 5 bases and J by 6 bases, 8 bases remained unmatched.

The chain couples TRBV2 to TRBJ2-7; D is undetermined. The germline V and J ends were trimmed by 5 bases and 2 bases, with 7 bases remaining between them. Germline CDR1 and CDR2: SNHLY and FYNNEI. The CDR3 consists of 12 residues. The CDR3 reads CASSPFPYEQYF. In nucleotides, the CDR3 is TGTGCCAGCAGTCCGTTTCCCTACGAGCAGTACTTC.

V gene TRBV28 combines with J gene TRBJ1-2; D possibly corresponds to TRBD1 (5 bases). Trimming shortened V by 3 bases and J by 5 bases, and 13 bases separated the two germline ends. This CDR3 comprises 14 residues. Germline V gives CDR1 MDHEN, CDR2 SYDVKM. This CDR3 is CASSFSGELYGYTF. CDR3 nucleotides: TGTGCCAGCAGTTTTTCGGGGGAGCTATATGGCTACACCTTC.

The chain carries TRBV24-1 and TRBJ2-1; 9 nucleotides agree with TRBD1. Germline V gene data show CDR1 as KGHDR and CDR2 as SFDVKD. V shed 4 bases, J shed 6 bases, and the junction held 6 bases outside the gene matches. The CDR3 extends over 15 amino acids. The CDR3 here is CATSESGTGINEQFF. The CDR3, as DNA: TGTGCCACCAGTGAATCCGGGACAGGGATCAATGAGCAGTTCTTC.

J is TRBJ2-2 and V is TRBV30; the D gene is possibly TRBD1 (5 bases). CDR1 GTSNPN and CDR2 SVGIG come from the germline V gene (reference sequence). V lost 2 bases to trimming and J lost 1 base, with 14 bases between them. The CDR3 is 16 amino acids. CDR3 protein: CAWSSPERGNTGELFF. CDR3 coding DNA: TGTGCCTGGAGTTCCCCCGAAAGGGGGAACACCGGGGAGCTGTTTTTT.

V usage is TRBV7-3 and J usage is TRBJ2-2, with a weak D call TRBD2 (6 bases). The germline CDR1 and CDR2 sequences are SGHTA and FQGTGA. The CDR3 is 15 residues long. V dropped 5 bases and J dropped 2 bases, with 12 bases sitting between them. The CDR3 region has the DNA TGTGCCAGCAGCCACCCTAGCGAAAACACCGGGGAGCTGTTTTTT. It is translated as CASSHPSENTGELFF.

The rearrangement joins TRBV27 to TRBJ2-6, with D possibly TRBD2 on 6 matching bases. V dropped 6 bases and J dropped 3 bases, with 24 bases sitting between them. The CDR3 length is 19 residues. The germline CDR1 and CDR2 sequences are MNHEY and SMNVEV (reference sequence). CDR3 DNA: TGTGCCAGCAGGAAATATTGGGACGGGGACTTAGGTGGGGCCAACGTCCTGACTTTC. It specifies CASRKYWDGDLGGANVLTF.

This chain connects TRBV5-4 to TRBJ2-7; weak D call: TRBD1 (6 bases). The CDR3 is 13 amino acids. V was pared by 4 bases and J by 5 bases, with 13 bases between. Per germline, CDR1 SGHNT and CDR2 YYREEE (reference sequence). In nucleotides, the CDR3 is TGTGCCAGCAGCCCGACAGGTTCTCACGAGCAGTACTTC. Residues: CASSPTGSHEQYF.

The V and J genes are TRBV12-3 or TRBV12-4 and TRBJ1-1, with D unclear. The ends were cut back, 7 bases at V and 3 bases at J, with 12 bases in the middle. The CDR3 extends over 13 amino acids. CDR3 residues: CASTIGSYTEAFF. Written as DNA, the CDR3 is TGTGCCAGCACCATCGGGAGTTACACTGAAGCTTTCTTT.

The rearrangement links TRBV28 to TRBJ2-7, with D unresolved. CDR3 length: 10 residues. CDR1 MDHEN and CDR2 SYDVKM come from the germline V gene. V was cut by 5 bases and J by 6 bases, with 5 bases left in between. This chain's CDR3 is CASSLSEQYF. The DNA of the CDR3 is TGTGCCAGCAGTCTCAGCGAGCAGTACTTC.

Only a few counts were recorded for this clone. The CDR3 DNA reads as TGTGCCAGCAGTCCCCGCACAGGGGATACTGAAGCTTTCTTT. Encoded protein: CASSPRTGDTEAFF. This rearrangement joins TRBV25-1 to TRBJ1-1; TRBD1 agrees at 7 bases. Germline CDR1 and CDR2: MGHDK and SYGVNS. V shed 5 bases and J 5 bases; nucleotides not matched to a gene: 8. The CDR3 loop spans 14 amino acids. Variable domain in full (rest from reference TRBV25-1 and TRBJ1-1): EADIYQTPRYLVIGTGKKITLECSQTMGHDKMYWYQQDPGMELHLIHYSYGVNSTEKGDLSSESTVSRIRTEHFPLTLESARPSHTSQYLCASSPRTGDTEAFFGQGTRLTVV.

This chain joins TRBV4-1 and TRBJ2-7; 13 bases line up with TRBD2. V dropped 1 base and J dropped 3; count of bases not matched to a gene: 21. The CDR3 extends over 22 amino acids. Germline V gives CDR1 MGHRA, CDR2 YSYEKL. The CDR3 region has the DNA TGCGCCAGCAGCCAAGGAGGGGACAGAGCCGGGACTAGCGGGATTACGGGCTACGAGCAGTACTTC. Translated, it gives CASSQGGDRAGTSGITGYEQYF.